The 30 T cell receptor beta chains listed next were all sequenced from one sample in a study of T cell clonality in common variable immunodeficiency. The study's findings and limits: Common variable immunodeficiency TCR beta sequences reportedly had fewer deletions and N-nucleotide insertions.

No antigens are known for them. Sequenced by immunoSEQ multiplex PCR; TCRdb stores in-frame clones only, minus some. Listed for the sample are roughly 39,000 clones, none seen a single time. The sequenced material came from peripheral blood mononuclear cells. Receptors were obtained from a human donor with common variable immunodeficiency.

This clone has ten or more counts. CDR3 region: CSVQGVDGYTGELFF. CDR3 DNA (partial): TGCAGCGTGCAGGGTGTTGACGGGTACACCGGGGAG. The chain links TRBV29-1 to TRBJ2-2; tentative D call: TRBD1 (5 bases). The read is 3 residues too short to cover the CDR3 end, so that end is filled in from the germline J gene. Germline CDR1 is SQVTM and CDR2 is ANQGSEA. There are 15 residues in the CDR3. Trimming took off 6 bases at V and 3 bases at J, with 17 bases between the two ends.

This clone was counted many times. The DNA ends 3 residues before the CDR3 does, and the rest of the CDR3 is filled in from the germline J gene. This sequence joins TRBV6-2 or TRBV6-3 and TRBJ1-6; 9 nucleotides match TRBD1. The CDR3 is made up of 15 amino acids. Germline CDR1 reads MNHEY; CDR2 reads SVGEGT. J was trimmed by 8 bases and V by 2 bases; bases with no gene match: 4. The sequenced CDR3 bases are TGTGCCAGCAGTTACGGGGACAGGGCGGATTCACCC. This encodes CASSYGDRADSP. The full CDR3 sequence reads CASSYGDRADSPLHF.

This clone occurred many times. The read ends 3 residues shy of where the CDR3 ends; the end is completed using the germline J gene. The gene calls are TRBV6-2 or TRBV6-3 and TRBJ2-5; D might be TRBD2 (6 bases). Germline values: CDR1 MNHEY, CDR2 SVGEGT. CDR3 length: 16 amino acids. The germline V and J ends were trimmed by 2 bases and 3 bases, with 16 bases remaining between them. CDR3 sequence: CASSYRPGWGEETQYF. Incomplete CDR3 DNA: TGTGCCAGCAGTTACCGACCCGGTTGGGGGGAAGAGACC.

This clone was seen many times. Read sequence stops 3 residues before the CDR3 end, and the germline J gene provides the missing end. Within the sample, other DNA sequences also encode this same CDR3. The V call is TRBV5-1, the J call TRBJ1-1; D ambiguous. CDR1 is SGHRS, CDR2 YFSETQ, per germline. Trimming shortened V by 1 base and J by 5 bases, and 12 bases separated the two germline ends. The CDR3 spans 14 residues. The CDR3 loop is CASSLLGRGTEAFF. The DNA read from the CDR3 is TGCGCCAGCAGCTTGTTAGGGCGCGGGACTGAA.

The CDR3 spells CASSPDRASYEQYF. The sequenced CDR3 bases are TGTGCCAGCAGCCCGGACAGGGCCTCCTACGAG. V gene TRBV6-2 or TRBV6-3 combines with J gene TRBJ2-7; 8 bases fit TRBD1. The observed sequence ends 3 residues before the CDR3 terminus, with the missing tail filled in from the germline J gene. The CDR3 has 14 amino acids. V was clipped by 6 bases and J by 0 bases; unmatched bases: 4. The germline CDR1 and CDR2 sequences are MNHEY and SVGEGT.

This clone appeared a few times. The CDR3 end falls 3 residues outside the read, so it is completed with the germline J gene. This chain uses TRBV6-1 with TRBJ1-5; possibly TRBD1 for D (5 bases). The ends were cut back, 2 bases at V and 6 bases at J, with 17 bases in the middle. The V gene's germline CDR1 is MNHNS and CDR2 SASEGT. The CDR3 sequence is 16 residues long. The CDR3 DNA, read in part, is TGTGCCAGCAGTGAACCGATAACAAAGGGGTTTCAGCCC. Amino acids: CASSEPITKGFQP. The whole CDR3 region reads CASSEPITKGFQPQHF.

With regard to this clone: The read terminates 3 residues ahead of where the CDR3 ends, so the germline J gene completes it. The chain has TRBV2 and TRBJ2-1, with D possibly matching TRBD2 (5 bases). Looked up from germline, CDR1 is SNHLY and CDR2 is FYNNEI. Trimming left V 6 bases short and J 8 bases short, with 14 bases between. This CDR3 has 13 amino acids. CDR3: CASRRDYSYEQFF. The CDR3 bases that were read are TGTGCCAGCAGACGCGACTATAGCTATGAG.

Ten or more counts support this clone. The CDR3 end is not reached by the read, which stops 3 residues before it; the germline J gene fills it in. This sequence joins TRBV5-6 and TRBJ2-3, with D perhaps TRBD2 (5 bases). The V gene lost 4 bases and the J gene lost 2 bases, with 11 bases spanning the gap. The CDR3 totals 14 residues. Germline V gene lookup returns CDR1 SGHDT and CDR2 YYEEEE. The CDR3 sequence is CASSRGSTTDTQYF. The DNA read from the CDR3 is TGTGCCAGCAGCCGGGGATCCACCACAGATACG.

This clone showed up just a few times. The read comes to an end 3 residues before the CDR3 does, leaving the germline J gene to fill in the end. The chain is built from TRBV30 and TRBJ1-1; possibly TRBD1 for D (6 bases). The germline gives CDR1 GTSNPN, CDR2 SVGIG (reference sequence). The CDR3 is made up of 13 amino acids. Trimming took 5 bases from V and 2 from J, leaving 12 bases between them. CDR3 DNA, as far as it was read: TGTGCCTGGGACGGGGACACCAACACTGAA. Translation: CAWDGDTNTE. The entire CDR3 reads CAWDGDTNTEAFF.

Partial CDR3 DNA: TGTGCCTGGAGTGTAATCAGCTATGGC. Its translation: CAWSVISYG. The whole CDR3 sequence is CAWSVISYGYTF. This chain connects TRBV30 to TRBJ1-2; D call uncertain. The CDR3 is cut off 3 residues early in the read; its end comes from the germline J gene. CDR3 length equals 12 residues. The V gene lost 0 bases and the J gene lost 4 bases, with 6 bases spanning the gap. Germline lookup yields CDR1 GTSNPN and CDR2 SVGIG (reference sequence).

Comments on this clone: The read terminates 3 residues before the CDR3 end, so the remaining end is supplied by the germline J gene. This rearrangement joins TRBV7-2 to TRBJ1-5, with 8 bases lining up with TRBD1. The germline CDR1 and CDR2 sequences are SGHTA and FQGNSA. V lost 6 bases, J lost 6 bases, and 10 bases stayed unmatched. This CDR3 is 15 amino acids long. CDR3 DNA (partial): TGTGCCAGCAGTCAGGACAGGGAGAGAGGTCAGCCC. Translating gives CASSQDRERGQP. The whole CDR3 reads CASSQDRERGQPQHF. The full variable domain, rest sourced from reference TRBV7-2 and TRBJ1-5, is GAGVSQSPSNKVTEKGKDVELRCDPISGHTALYWYRQSLGQGLEFLIYFQGNSAPDKSGLPSDRFSAERTGGSVSTLTIQRTQQEDSAVYLCASSQDRERGQPQHFGDGTRLSIL.

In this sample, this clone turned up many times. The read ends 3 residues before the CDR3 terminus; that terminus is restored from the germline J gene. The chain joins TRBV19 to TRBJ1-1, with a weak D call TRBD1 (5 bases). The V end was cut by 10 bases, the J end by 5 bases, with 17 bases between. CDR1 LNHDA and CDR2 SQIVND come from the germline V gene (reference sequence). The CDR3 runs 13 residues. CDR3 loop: CATQRGFWTEAFF. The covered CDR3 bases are TGTGCCACCCAGAGGGGATTCTGGACTGAA.

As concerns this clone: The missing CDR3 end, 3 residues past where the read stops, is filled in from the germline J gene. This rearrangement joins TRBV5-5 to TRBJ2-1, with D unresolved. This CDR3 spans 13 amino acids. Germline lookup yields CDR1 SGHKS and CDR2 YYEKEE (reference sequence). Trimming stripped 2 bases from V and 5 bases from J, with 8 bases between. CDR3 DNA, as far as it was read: TGTGCCAGCAGCTTAGGCATAAACAATGAG. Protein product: CASSLGINNE. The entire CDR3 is CASSLGINNEQFF.

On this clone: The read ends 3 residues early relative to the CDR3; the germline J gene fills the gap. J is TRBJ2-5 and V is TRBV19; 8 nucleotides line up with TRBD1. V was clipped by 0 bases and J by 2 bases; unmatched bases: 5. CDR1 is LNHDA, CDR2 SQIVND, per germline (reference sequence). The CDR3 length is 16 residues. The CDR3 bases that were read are TGTGCCAGTAGTATAGACTCAGGGGGCGGACAAGAGACC. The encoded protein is CASSIDSGGGQET. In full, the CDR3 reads CASSIDSGGGQETQYF.

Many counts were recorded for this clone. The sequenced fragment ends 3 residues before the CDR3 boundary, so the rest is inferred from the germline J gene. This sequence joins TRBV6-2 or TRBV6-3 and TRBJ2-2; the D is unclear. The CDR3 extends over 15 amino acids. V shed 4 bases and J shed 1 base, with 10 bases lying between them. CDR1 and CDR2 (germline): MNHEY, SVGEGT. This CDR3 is CASSWAVQNTGELFF. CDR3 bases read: TGTGCCAGCAGTTGGGCCGTACAGAACACCGGGGAG.

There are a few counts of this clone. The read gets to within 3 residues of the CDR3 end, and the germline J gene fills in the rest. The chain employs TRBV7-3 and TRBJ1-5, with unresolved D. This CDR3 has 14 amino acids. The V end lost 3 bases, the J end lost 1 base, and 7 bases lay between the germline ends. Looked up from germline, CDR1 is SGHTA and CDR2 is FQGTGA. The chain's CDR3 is CASSFVGSNQPQHF. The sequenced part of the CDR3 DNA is TGTGCCAGCAGCTTTGTCGGGAGCAATCAGCCC. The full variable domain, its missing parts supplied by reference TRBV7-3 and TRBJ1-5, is GAGVSQTPSNKVTEKGKYVELRCDPISGHTALYWYRQSLGQGPEFLIYFQGTGAADDSGLPNDRFFAVRPEGSVSTLKIQRTERGDSAVYLCASSFVGSNQPQHFGDGTRLSIL.

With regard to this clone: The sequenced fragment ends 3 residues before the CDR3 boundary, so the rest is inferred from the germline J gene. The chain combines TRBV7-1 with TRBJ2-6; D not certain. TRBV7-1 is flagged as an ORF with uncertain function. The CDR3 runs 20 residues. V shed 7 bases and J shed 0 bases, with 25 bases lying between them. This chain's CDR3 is CASTSTSGSLFNSGANVLTF. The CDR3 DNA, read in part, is TGTGCCAGCACCTCTACCTCCGGGTCCCTCTTCAACTCTGGGGCCAACGTC.

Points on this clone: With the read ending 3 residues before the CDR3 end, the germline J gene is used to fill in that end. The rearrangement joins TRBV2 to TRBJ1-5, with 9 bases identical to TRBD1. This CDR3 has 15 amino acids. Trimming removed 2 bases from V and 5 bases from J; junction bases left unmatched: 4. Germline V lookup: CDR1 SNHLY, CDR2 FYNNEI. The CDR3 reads CASSESGQGYQPQHF. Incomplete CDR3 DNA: TGTGCCAGCAGTGAATCGGGACAGGGATATCAGCCC.

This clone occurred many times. The CDR3 loop reads CASGLALAGVSTDTQYF. Incomplete CDR3 DNA: TGTGCTAGTGGTTTGGCCCTAGCGGGAGTCTCGACAGATACG. This chain links TRBV12-5 with TRBJ2-3; TRBD2 matches 10 bases. The read ends 3 residues early relative to the CDR3; the germline J gene fills the gap. Trimming cost V 1 base and J 3 bases; bases outside gene matches: 7. The CDR3 contains 17 residues. The germline V gene has CDR1 LGHNT and CDR2 FRNRAP.

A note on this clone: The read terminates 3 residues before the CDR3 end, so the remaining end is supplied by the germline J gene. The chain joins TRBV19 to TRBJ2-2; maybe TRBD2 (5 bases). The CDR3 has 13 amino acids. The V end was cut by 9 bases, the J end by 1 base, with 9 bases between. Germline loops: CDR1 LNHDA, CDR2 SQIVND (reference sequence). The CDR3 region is CASNRGNTGELFF. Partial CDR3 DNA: TGTGCCAGCAACCGGGGGAACACCGGGGAG.

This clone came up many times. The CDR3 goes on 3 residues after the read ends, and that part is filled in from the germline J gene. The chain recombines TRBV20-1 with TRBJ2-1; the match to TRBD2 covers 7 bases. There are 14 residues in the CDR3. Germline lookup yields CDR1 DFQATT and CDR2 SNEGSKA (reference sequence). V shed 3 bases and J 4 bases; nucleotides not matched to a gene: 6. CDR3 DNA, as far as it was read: TGCAGTGCTAGCGAGGCGGGAGTTTACAATGAG. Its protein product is CSASEAGVYNE. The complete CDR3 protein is CSASEAGVYNEQFF.

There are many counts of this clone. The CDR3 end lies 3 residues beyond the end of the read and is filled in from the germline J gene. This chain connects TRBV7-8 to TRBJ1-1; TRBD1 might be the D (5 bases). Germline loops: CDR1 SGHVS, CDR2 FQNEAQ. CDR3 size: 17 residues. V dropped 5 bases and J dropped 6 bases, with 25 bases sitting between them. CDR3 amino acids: CASSADMGQGFGPEAFF. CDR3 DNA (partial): TGTGCCAGCAGCGCCGACATGGGGCAAGGCTTCGGTCCTGAA.

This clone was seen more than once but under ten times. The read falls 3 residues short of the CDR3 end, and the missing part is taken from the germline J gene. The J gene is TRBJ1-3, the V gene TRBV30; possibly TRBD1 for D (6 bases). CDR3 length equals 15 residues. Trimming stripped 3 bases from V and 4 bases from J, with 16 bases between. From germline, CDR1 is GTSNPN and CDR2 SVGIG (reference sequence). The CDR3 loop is CAWRDQQGTGNTIYF. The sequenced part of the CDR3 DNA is TGTGCCTGGAGGGACCAACAGGGTACAGGAAACACC.

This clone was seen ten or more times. The part of the CDR3 DNA that was read is TGTGCCAGCAGTTCTGGACAGGGGGCCTACTACGAG. Translated: CASSSGQGAYYE. In full, the CDR3 is CASSSGQGAYYEQYF. The chain couples TRBV6-2 or TRBV6-3 to TRBJ2-7, with TRBD1 matching 11 bases. The DNA ends 3 residues before the CDR3 does, and the rest of the CDR3 is filled in from the germline J gene. Trimming took 4 bases from V and 3 from J; bases not matched to a gene: 5. Germline-derived CDR1 and CDR2 are MNHEY and SVGEGT. The CDR3 totals 15 residues.

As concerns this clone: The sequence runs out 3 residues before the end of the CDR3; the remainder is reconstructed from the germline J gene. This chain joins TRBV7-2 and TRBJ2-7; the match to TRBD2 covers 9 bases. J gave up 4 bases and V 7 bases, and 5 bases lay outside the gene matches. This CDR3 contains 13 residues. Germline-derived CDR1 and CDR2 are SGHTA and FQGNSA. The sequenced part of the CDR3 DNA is TGTGCCAGCATGGGCGGGGGGGCTTACGAG. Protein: CASMGGGAYE. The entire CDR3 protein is CASMGGGAYEQYF. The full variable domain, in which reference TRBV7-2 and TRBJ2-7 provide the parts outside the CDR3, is GAGVSQSPSNKVTEKGKDVELRCDPISGHTALYWYRQSLGQGLEFLIYFQGNSAPDKSGLPSDRFSAERTGGSVSTLTIQRTQQEDSAVYLCASMGGGAYEQYFGPGTRLTVT.

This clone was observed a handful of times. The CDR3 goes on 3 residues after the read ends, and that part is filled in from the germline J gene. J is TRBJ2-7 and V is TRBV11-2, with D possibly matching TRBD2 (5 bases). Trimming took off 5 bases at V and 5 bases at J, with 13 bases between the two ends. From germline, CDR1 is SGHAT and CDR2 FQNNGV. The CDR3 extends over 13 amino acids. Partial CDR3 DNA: TGTGCCAGCAGCCCCACTAGGTTGGACGAG. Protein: CASSPTRLDE. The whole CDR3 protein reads CASSPTRLDEQYF. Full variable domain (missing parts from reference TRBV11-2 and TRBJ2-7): EAGVAQSPRYKIIEKRQSVAFWCNPISGHATLYWYQQILGQGPKLLIQFQNNGVVDDSQLPKDRFSAERLKGVDSTLKIQPAKLEDSAVYLCASSPTRLDEQYFGPGTRLTVT.

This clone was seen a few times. The CDR3 region is CASSADRVNTYEQYF. The sequenced CDR3 bases are TGTGCCAGCAGTGCCGACAGGGTGAATACCTACGAG. The V gene is TRBV6-1, the J gene TRBJ2-7, with 7 positions matching TRBD1. The read comes to an end 3 residues before the CDR3 does, leaving the germline J gene to fill in the end. J gave up 2 bases and V 4 bases, and 8 bases lay outside the gene matches. The CDR3 covers 15 residues. Germline lookup yields CDR1 MNHNS and CDR2 SASEGT.

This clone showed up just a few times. The sequenced part of the CDR3 DNA is TGTGCCAGCAGACCAACAGAGATCTATAATTCACCC. Translated, it gives CASRPTEIYNSP. Given in full, the CDR3 is CASRPTEIYNSPLHF. V gene TRBV7-2 combines with J gene TRBJ1-6, with D hard to call. The read halts 3 residues ahead of the CDR3 end, with the missing end drawn from the germline J gene. Germline V lookup: CDR1 SGHTA, CDR2 FQGNSA. The CDR3 sequence is 15 residues long. V was pared by 6 bases and J by 3 bases, with 12 bases between.

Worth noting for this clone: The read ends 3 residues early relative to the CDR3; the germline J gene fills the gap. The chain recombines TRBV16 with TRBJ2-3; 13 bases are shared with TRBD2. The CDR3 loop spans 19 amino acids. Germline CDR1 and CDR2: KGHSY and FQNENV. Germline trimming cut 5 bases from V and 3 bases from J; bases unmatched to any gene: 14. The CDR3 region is CASSFFLTGLAGETDTQYF. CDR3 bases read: TGTGCCAGCAGCTTTTTCCTCACCGGACTAGCGGGAGAAACAGATACG.

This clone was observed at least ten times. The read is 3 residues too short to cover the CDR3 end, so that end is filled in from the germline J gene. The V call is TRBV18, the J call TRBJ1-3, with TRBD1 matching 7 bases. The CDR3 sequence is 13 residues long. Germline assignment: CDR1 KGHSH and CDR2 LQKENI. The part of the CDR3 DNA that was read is TGTGCCAGCTCACCATTGAGCGACAGGGCC. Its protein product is CASSPLSDRA. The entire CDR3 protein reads CASSPLSDRAIYF.